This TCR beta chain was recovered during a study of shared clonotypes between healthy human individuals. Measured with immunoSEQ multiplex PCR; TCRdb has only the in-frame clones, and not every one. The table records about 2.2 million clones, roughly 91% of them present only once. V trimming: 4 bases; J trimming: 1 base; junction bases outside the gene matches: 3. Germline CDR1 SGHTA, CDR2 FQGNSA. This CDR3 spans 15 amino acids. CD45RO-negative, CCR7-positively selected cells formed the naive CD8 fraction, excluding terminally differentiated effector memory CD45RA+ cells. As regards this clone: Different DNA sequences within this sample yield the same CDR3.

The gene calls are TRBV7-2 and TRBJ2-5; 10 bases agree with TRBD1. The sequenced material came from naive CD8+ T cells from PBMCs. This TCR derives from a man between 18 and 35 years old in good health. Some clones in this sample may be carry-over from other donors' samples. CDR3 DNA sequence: TGTGCCAGCAGCTCTCGGGACAGGGGCCAAGAGACCCAGTACTTC. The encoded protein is CASSSRDRGQETQYF.